Below, 4 T cell receptor beta chains from the same sample are listed, as sequenced in a study of T-cell memory formation after mild COVID-19. TCRdb processed the 5' RACE reads anew with MiXCR; each CDR3 protein has one entry. This table has fewer than 500,000 distinct CDR3 sequences, approximately 25% appearing once. Sequenced material: PBMCs or a T cell subset sorted from them (not recorded which). These receptors were collected from an adult woman who had mild COVID-19 (a few samples of this study predate the infection). Cell type and time point are not known.

This chain links TRBV21-1 with TRBJ1-2; TRBD1, as called in the table, went unchecked against the DNA. TRBV21-1 is a known pseudogene. CDR3 length: 16 amino acids. The CDR3 DNA sequence: TGTGCCAGCAGCGGAATGTTGGGGGACAGGGTAGGCGGCTACACCTTC. This codes for CASSGMLGDRVGGYTF.

This clonotype was recorded a few times. This chain joins TRBV7-3 and TRBJ2-3, with 12 bases identical to TRBD2. The trim removed 5 bases at V and 0 bases at J, leaving 3 bases unmatched. The V gene's germline CDR1 is SGHTA and CDR2 FQGTGA. CDR3 length: 16 residues. CDR3 protein: CASSRTSGASTDTQYF. The CDR3 bases are TGTGCCAGCAGCCGGACTAGCGGGGCTAGCACAGATACGCAGTATTTT. Using reference TRBV7-3 and TRBJ2-3 for the parts outside the CDR3, the full variable domain is GAGVSQTPSNKVTEKGKYVELRCDPISGHTALYWYRQSLGQGPEFLIYFQGTGAADDSGLPNDRFFAVRPEGSVSTLKIQRTERGDSAVYLCASSRTSGASTDTQYFGPGTRLTVL.

The chain links TRBV6-5 to TRBJ1-1; the D gene is possibly TRBD1 (6 bases). Trimming took 2 bases from V and 5 from J, leaving 21 bases between them. The germline V gene encodes CDR1 MNHEY and CDR2 SVGAGI. This CDR3 has 17 amino acids. The CDR3 loop reads CASSYRRGASTMTEAFF. The CDR3 region has the DNA TGTGCCAGCAGTTACCGACGGGGGGCGAGTACTATGACTGAAGCTTTCTTT.

V usage is TRBV20-1 and J usage is TRBJ1-2; maybe TRBD1 (5 bases). The CDR3 covers 10 residues. Germline CDR1 reads DFQATT; CDR2 reads SNEGSKA (reference sequence). V lost 6 bases and J 12 bases, leaving 14 bases between the germline ends. CDR3 residues: CSANRDPNTF. The CDR3 DNA reads TGCAGTGCGAACCGGGACCCAAACACCTTC.